This TCR beta chain emerged from a study of cytomegalovirus exposure and HLA in healthy donors. The primer mix had 60 Vbeta and 13 Jbeta primers. Method: immunoSEQ multiplex PCR; TCRdb's copy keeps in-frame clones and lacks some. In the table there are more than 95,000 clones, more than 75% of which are singletons. CDR1 and CDR2 (germline): SGHAT, FQNNGV. Trimming took 5 bases from V and 1 from J, leaving 11 bases between them. CDR3 size: 14 residues. The clonotype originates from a woman aged 18-29 years in good health and CMV-seropositive. The sample taken for sequencing was PBMCs. The chain couples TRBV11-2 to TRBJ1-1; D not resolved. CDR3 amino acids: CASSPLGENTEAFF. In DNA form, the CDR3 reads TGTGCCAGCAGCCCCCTGGGAGAGAACACTGAAGCTTTCTTT.